This TCR beta chain was observed in a study of chemoradiotherapy in HPV16-positive cancers. Only in-frame clones appear in the TCRdb table, and some are missing; sequencing was by immunoSEQ multiplex PCR. The data show about 4,000 clones, approximately 94% seen once. Collection of the sample occurred from a patient who underwent chemoradiotherapy. This TCR came from a human donor with HPV-associated anogenital cancer.

In nucleotides, the CDR3 is TGTGCCAGCAGCTTAGAGATCACAGGAACCCATGGCTACACCTTC. Translated: CASSLEITGTHGYTF. This rearrangement joins TRBV7-6 to TRBJ1-2, with TRBD1 as a possible D gene (5 bases). CDR1 SGHVS and CDR2 FNYEAQ come from the germline V gene. The CDR3 consists of 15 residues. The ends were cut back, 1 base at V and 6 bases at J, with 15 bases in the middle.